This TCR beta chain was sequenced for a study of chemoradiotherapy in HPV16-positive cancers (dated 2022 in TCRdb). Regarding the study in general: Using functional T-cell assays on cells from a couple of HPV16-positive patients, the researchers defined candidate HPV-specific T-cell clones and common TCR motifs. The study asked whether T-cell immunity to the HPV oncoproteins E6 and E7 changes during chemoradiotherapy and whether this immunity affects survival. The candidate HPV-specific TCRs and motifs were then tracked in TCR repertoires from roughly 86 patients with HPV-related cancers. Summary of the overall study and its limitations: Expansion of candidate HPV-specific clones and E7-related TCR motifs was observed in the tumor microenvironment during treatment, whereas no such expansion was observed for non-HPV-specific T cells. The functional definition of HPV-specific T cells was derived from only a couple of HPV16-positive patients, and the survival association was reported for HPV16-positive patients. Among HPV16-positive patients, expansion of HPV-responsive T cells during chemoradiotherapy was associated with better recurrence-free survival.

Based on the germline V gene, the CDR1 and CDR2 sequences are MNHNS and SASEGT. The CDR3 spans 13 residues, from the cysteine through the phenylalanine. Here the CDR3 DNA is all that survives: 39 bases in frame from base 1. V and J are trimmed by 6 bases and 4 bases, and the gene matches miss 0 bases of the junction. Libraries were made using the immunoSEQ multiplex PCR assay. The immuneACCESS repertoire file appears here via TCRdb, limited to in-frame rearrangements. These files lack a portion of the clones; in checked studies, under half of the deficit traces to unresolved V genes, and the cause of the others is not known. The sample has 9,500 to 15,000 clones on record, roughly 78% of them singletons. Roughly 8.3% of the sample lies in the top ten. Details on this clone: This clone's antigen is unknown. There are no base qualities to consult, and no much larger clone falls within one base.

Repertoires were sampled multiple times during chemoradiotherapy, which allowed clonal expansion in the tumor microenvironment to be followed. The specimen was taken from a patient who underwent chemoradiotherapy. This clonotype was sampled from a human donor with HPV-associated anogenital cancer. The chain is made from TRBV6-1 and TRBJ2-1, with 10 bases aligning to TRBD1. The CDR3 amino acid sequence is: CASRGQGYNEQFF. The nucleotides are TGTGCCAGCAGGGGACAGGGGTACAATGAGCAGTTCTTC.